This T cell receptor (beta chain) appears in the sequencing data of a study of T-cell reconstitution after alpha-beta-depleted transplantation in children. Preparing the TCRbeta library involved the use of unique molecular identifiers. TCRdb reprocessed the PCR reads via MiXCR and lists one record per CDR3 protein. Here the sample spans about 440,000 distinct CDR3 sequences, around two fifths being singletons. With regard to this clonotype: No antigen is known for it.

V gave up 2 bases and J gave up 5 bases, with 7 bases separating them. The CDR3 length is 13 residues. Study-level points and caveats: After transplant, at about two months, alpha-beta T cells were reportedly derived from several hundred expanded graft clones.

The chain joins TRBV12-3 or TRBV12-4 to TRBJ2-1; tentatively, D is TRBD1 (5 bases). The clonotype was recovered from a girl aged 2 to 9 with aplastic anemia, due to receive a stem cell transplant. The source was PBMCs, collected before TCRalphabeta/CD19-depleted stem cell transplant. CDR3 bases: TGTGCCAGCAGTTTAAGGGGAAACAATGAGCAGTTCTTC. Amino acids: CASSLRGNNEQFF.